A single sample gave rise to the 22 T cell receptor beta chains below, sequenced in a study of radiotherapy plus CTLA-4 blockade in lung cancer. Clones were read by immunoSEQ multiplex PCR, and TCRdb kept only the in-frame ones, dropping some. Among about 19,000 clones listed, around 86% were seen once. This specimen was peripheral blood, taken from a patient treated with radiotherapy plus ipilimumab. The source of these receptors is a human donor with non-small cell lung cancer whose response to radiotherapy plus ipilimumab could not be evaluated.

This sequence joins TRBV10-2 and TRBJ2-2; D gene uncertain. The germline V gene has CDR1 WSHSY and CDR2 SAAADI. The V and J ends lost 0 bases and 8 bases respectively, with 13 bases between them. The CDR3 is made up of 15 amino acids. DNA of the CDR3: TGCGCCAGCAGTGAGTCTCCGACCCGGGTAGGGGAGCTGTTTTTT. It specifies CASSESPTRVGELFF.

This clone was counted once. V is TRBV7-8 and J is TRBJ1-3; D unclear. The CDR3 spans 15 residues. Trimming cost V 5 bases and J 0 bases, with 11 bases left between them. Germline V gene sequence: CDR1 SGHVS, CDR2 FQNEAQ. As DNA, the CDR3 is TGTGCCAGCAGCCCAACAGTCTTCTCTGGAAACACCATATATTTT. It translates to CASSPTVFSGNTIYF.

The chain recombines TRBV19 with TRBJ2-5; 11 bases are a match to TRBD1. The junction had 2 bases not matched to a gene; V was cut back by 6 bases and J by 2 bases. The CDR3 extends over 14 amino acids. Germline V gives CDR1 LNHDA, CDR2 SQIVND (reference sequence). The CDR3 region is CASRGQGGQETQYF. The DNA for the CDR3 is TGTGCCAGTAGGGGACAGGGGGGGCAAGAGACCCAGTACTTC.

The chain links TRBV15 to TRBJ2-1; D is perhaps TRBD1 (5 bases). Germline CDR1 and CDR2: LNHNV and YYDKDF (reference sequence). Trimming took 0 bases from V and 10 from J, leaving 10 bases between them. This CDR3 spans 13 amino acids. CDR3 coding DNA: TGTGCCACCAGCAGAGATCAGGGCCTCGAGCAGTTCTTC. As protein: CATSRDQGLEQFF.

This clone showed up just once. The chain couples TRBV7-2 to TRBJ1-2, with no clear D. CDR3 length: 13 amino acids. Trimming removed 3 bases at V and 4 bases at J, with 9 bases between. CDR1 is SGHTA and CDR2 is FQGNSA in the germline V gene. The CDR3 nucleotides are TGTGCCAGCAGCTTGGGTCCAGGCTATGGCTACACCTTC. It is translated as CASSLGPGYGYTF.

This rearrangement joins TRBV5-8 to TRBJ1-3; D possibly corresponds to TRBD1 (6 bases). The V end was cut by 0 bases, the J end by 2 bases, with 6 bases between. Germline-derived CDR1 and CDR2 are SGHTS and YDEGEE. The CDR3 consists of 14 residues. Written as DNA, the CDR3 is TGTGCCAGCAGCTTGGACAGGGCTGGAAACACCATATATTTT. This translates into CASSLDRAGNTIYF.

In its sample, this clone was seen once. V and J are TRBV5-4 and TRBJ2-2; 7 nucleotides agree with TRBD1. Germline V gene data show CDR1 as SGHNT and CDR2 as YYREEE (reference sequence). V trimming: 4 bases; J trimming: 4 bases; junction bases outside the gene matches: 10. The CDR3 has 16 amino acids. The CDR3 protein is CASSALGQSSTGELFF. Written as DNA, the CDR3 is TGTGCCAGCAGCGCACTGGGACAGTCGTCCACCGGGGAGCTGTTTTTT.

The chain links TRBV13 to TRBJ2-1; D call uncertain. Germline V CDR1 and CDR2: PRHDT, FYEKMQ (reference sequence). Deletions cut 4 bases from V and 2 bases from J, with 15 bases between. There are 16 residues in the CDR3. The CDR3 spells CASSSPPLGTYNEQFF. In nucleotides, the CDR3 is TGTGCCAGCAGCTCCCCCCCTCTGGGCACCTACAATGAGCAGTTCTTC.

V and J are TRBV5-6 and TRBJ2-5; no reliable D call. The germline V gene has CDR1 SGHDT and CDR2 YYEEEE. The germline V and J ends were trimmed by 0 bases and 0 bases, with 9 bases remaining between them. The CDR3 covers 15 residues. This chain's CDR3 is CASSLVYSDQETQYF. CDR3 bases: TGTGCCAGCAGCTTGGTCTACAGTGACCAAGAGACCCAGTACTTC.

The table lists this clone with a few counts. The chain joins TRBV7-2 to TRBJ2-1; a possible D gene is TRBD2 (7 bases). Per germline, CDR1 SGHTA and CDR2 FQGNSA. The CDR3 contains 15 residues. V lost 5 bases to trimming and J lost 0 bases, with 11 bases between them. The CDR3 loop reads CASSRGGSSYNEQFF. As DNA, the CDR3 is TGTGCCAGCAGCAGGGGGGGAAGCTCCTACAATGAGCAGTTCTTC. The entire variable domain, with the rest obtained from reference TRBV7-2 and TRBJ2-1, is as follows: GAGVSQSPSNKVTEKGKDVELRCDPISGHTALYWYRQSLGQGLEFLIYFQGNSAPDKSGLPSDRFSAERTGGSVSTLTIQRTQQEDSAVYLCASSRGGSSYNEQFFGPGTRLTVL.

The chain couples TRBV7-9 to TRBJ2-5; unclear D gene. Germline V lookup: CDR1 SEHNR, CDR2 FQNEAQ (reference sequence). The V end was cut by 1 base, the J end by 10 bases, with 13 bases between. The CDR3 is made up of 13 amino acids. CDR3 in amino acids: CASSLVWKEDQYF. The CDR3 nucleotides are TGTGCCAGCAGCTTAGTCTGGAAAGAGGACCAGTACTTC.

The J gene is TRBJ2-1, the V gene TRBV13; 7 nucleotides line up with TRBD2. The V and J ends lost 4 bases and 9 bases, in that order; junction bases with no gene match: 9. CDR1 is PRHDT, CDR2 FYEKMQ, per germline (reference sequence). This CDR3 contains 14 residues. The CDR3 sequence: CASSYRSSGTEQFF. DNA of the CDR3: TGTGCCAGCAGCTATCGGTCGAGCGGGACTGAGCAGTTCTTC.

The rearrangement joins TRBV13 to TRBJ2-7; D uncertain. The CDR3 extends over 13 amino acids. Germline V CDR1 and CDR2: PRHDT, FYEKMQ (reference sequence). The V and J ends lost 0 bases and 3 bases respectively, with 6 bases between them. The CDR3 coding sequence is TGTGCCAGCAGCTTAGGGCGAAGCTACGAGCAGTACTTC. It yields the protein CASSLGRSYEQYF.

This sequence joins TRBV4-3 and TRBJ2-1, with 11 positions matching TRBD2. Germline-derived CDR1 and CDR2 are LGHNA and YSLEER. The trim removed 2 bases at V and 4 bases at J, leaving 1 base unmatched. The length of the CDR3 is 15 residues. DNA of the CDR3: TGCGCCAGCAGCCAACCTAGCGGGGGGTACAATGAGCAGTTCTTC. Protein product: CASSQPSGGYNEQFF.

The chain is built from TRBV19 and TRBJ1-2; weak D call: TRBD1 (5 bases). Trimming pared 7 bases from V and 4 bases from J, leaving 13 bases between. There are 13 residues in the CDR3. Germline V gene data show CDR1 as LNHDA and CDR2 as SQIVND (reference sequence). CDR3 DNA: TGTGCCAGTAAAAGCACCGACAGCTATGGCTACACCTTC. This codes for CASKSTDSYGYTF. The whole variable domain, filled in from reference TRBV19 and TRBJ1-2, reads DGGITQSPKYLFRKEGQNVTLSCEQNLNHDAMYWYRQDPGQGLRLIYYSQIVNDFQKGDIAEGYSVSREKKESFPLTVTSAQKNPTAFYLCASKSTDSYGYTFGSGTRLTVV.

The V and J genes are TRBV7-3 and TRBJ2-2, with 7 bases matching TRBD1. CDR1 is SGHTA and CDR2 is FQGTGA in the germline V gene. The CDR3 runs to 18 residues. V gave up 1 base and J gave up 2 bases; unmatched junction bases: 10. CDR3 DNA sequence: TGTGCCAGCAGCTTAAAGGGTAGGGGACAGACCAACACCGGGGAGCTGTTTTTT. Amino acids: CASSLKGRGQTNTGELFF.

This rearrangement joins TRBV9 to TRBJ2-2; a possible D gene is TRBD2 (6 bases). Trimming removed 3 bases from V and 8 bases from J, with 17 bases in between. Germline assignment: CDR1 SGDLS and CDR2 YYNGEE. The CDR3 runs 15 residues. In nucleotides, the CDR3 is TGTGCCAGCAGCGCGCGGGGTGAGGGAGTTGGGGAGCTGTTTTTT. Amino acid sequence: CASSARGEGVGELFF.

This chain uses TRBV4-3 with TRBJ2-3, with 11 bases that match TRBD2. CDR3 length: 16 residues. Germline trimming cut 4 bases from V and 6 bases from J; bases unmatched to any gene: 9. In germline, CDR1 is LGHNA, CDR2 YSLEER. DNA of the CDR3: TGCGCCAGCAGCCCGGGACTAGCGGCGTCTGGGGATACGCAGTATTTT. It yields the protein CASSPGLAASGDTQYF.

The chain carries TRBV7-2 and TRBJ2-7, with 9 positions matching TRBD1. CDR3 length: 14 amino acids. V shed 6 bases and J 3 bases; nucleotides not matched to a gene: 6. CDR1 is SGHTA and CDR2 is FQGNSA in the germline V gene. This chain's CDR3 is CASSSDRGFYEQYF. For the CDR3, the DNA is TGTGCCAGCAGTTCGGACAGGGGTTTCTACGAGCAGTACTTC. Using reference TRBV7-2 and TRBJ2-7 for the parts outside the CDR3, the full variable domain is GAGVSQSPSNKVTEKGKDVELRCDPISGHTALYWYRQSLGQGLEFLIYFQGNSAPDKSGLPSDRFSAERTGGSVSTLTIQRTQQEDSAVYLCASSSDRGFYEQYFGPGTRLTVT.

The V gene is TRBV5-4, the J gene TRBJ2-3; no firm D call. Trimming cost V 5 bases and J 7 bases, with 14 bases left between them. The CDR3 sequence is 13 residues long. Per germline, CDR1 SGHNT and CDR2 YYREEE (reference sequence). In DNA, the CDR3 is TGTGCCAGCAGACGGGTCCCGGAGAATACGCAGTATTTT. Translating gives CASRRVPENTQYF.

This chain joins TRBV6-1 and TRBJ1-5; no reliable D call. Per germline, CDR1 MNHNS and CDR2 SASEGT. V was cut by 5 bases and J by 0 bases, with 11 bases left in between. CDR3 length: 15 amino acids. CDR3 nucleotide sequence: TGTGCCAGCAGTCGGCAGGCCGATAGCAATCAGCCCCAGCATTTT. Protein product: CASSRQADSNQPQHF.

The genes are TRBV29-1 and TRBJ2-1; 10 bases fit TRBD1. Germline-derived CDR1 and CDR2 are SQVTM and ANQGSEA. This CDR3 contains 13 residues. Trimming cost V 5 bases and J 9 bases; bases outside gene matches: 7. CDR3 coding DNA: TGCAGCGTTCCTGAGACAGGGGGCGCTGAGCAGTTCTTC. Amino acids: CSVPETGGAEQFF.